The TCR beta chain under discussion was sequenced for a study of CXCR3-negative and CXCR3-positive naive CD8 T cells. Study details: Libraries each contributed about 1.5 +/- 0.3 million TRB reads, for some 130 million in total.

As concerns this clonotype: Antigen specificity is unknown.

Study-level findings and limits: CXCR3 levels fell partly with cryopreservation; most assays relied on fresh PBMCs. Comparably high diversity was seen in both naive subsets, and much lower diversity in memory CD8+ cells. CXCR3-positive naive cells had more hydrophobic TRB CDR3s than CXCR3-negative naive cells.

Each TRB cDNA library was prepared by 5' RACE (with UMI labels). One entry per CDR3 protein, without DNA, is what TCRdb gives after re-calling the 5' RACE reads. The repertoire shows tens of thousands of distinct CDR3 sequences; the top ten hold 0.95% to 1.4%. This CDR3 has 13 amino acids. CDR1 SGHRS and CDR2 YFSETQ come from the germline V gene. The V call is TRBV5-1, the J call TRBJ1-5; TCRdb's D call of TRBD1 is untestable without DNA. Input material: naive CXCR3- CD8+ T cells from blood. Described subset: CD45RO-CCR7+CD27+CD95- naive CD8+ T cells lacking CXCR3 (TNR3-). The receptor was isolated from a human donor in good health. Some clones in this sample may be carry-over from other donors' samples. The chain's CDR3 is CASSTGSNQPQHF.